The T cell receptor (beta chain) under discussion was sequenced for a study of T cells in Graves' hyperthyroidism and ophthalmopathy. The overall study: Initial diagnosis, before any treatment, was when peripheral blood was collected.

At least ten counts were recorded for this clonotype. From RNA transcripts, TCR beta CDR3 regions were amplified. TCR CDR3 regions were first amplified by RT-PCR with HTBI primers. TCRdb called the multiplex PCR reads again in MiXCR, with one record for every CDR3 protein. The data show some 250,000 distinct CDR3 sequences, nearly 15% seen once. The sample was blood. This clonotype was obtained from a woman between 50 and 59 years old with Graves' hyperthyroidism that later progressed to Graves' ophthalmopathy.

CDR3 residues: CASSSQRPSTDTQYF. The CDR3 DNA is TGTGCCAGCAGCTCACAGCGGCCTAGCACAGATACGCAGTATTTT. The chain is built from TRBV11-2 and TRBJ2-3; D is possibly TRBD2 (5 bases). The CDR3 runs 15 residues. V lost 4 bases and J lost 0, with 11 bases in between. Germline V gives CDR1 SGHAT, CDR2 FQNNGV.